This record concerns one T cell receptor beta chain sequence. Its antigen remains unknown. This record belongs to a study of brain T cells in children with intractable seizures. Study observations and caveats: Pre- and post-surgery blood differed in depth, so pre-surgery absences may be undersampling. Patients' HCMV serostatus was unknown; virus specificity rests on CDR3 similarity alone.

The CDR3 runs 16 residues. Trimming pared 3 bases from V and 3 bases from J, leaving 17 bases between. Profiling relied on immunoSEQ multiplex PCR, and the TCRdb table lists in-frame clones only, not all of them. Of 50,000 to 75,000 clones listed, about 96% were seen once; the top ten hold more than 0.3%. Only cases whose brain tissue showed the highest T cell transcript signatures were sequenced. Before surgery, patients took at least one anti-epileptic drug. The source material was peripheral blood, sampled at surgery. The sequence derives from a boy under two years old with focal cortical dysplasia and intractable seizures. The gene calls are TRBV23-1 and TRBJ2-5, with D tentatively TRBD1 (8 bases). TRBV23-1 is sorted into the ORF group, with uncertain function. CDR3 protein: CASSHQRQGREETQYF. The CDR3 coding sequence is TGCGCCAGCAGTCATCAGAGACAGGGGAGGGAAGAGACCCAGTACTTC.